Presented here are 17 T cell receptor beta chains from one specimen sequenced in a study of OX40 agonist ivuxolimab in advanced cancers. Profiling relied on immunoSEQ multiplex PCR, and the TCRdb table lists in-frame clones only, not all of them. The data contain under 65,000 clones, less than 85% of them singletons. Specimen: CD4+ or CD8+ T cells sorted from blood, collected in a trial of the OX40 agonist ivuxolimab. These receptor sequences come from an adult with an advanced solid tumor such as melanoma, head and neck, liver or kidney cancer.

The chain is built from TRBV6-5 and TRBJ2-3; D unresolved. The germline V gene encodes CDR1 MNHEY and CDR2 SVGAGI. V was cut by 2 bases and J by 5 bases, with 8 bases left in between. The CDR3 is made up of 13 amino acids. CDR3 sequence reads: CASSYLSKDTQYF. The CDR3 bases are TGTGCCAGCAGTTACCTTTCGAAAGATACGCAGTATTTT.

The gene calls are TRBV6-1 and TRBJ2-2, with 8 bases that match TRBD2. The J segment lost 4 bases and the V segment lost 10 bases, leaving 5 bases of the junction unmatched. The germline gives CDR1 MNHNS, CDR2 SASEGT. The CDR3 consists of 13 residues. The CDR3 loop is CATRGGTTGELFF. CDR3 in DNA: TGTGCCACCCGGGGGGGGACCACCGGGGAGCTGTTTTTT.

This rearrangement joins TRBV19 to TRBJ1-2; D is undetermined. The CDR3 covers 11 residues. CDR1 is LNHDA, CDR2 SQIVND, per germline (reference sequence). Trimming removed 5 bases at V and 8 bases at J, with 9 bases between. The CDR3 nucleotides read TGTGCCAGTAGTTGGACGGGGGGCTACACCTTC. Translating it yields CASSWTGGYTF.

J is TRBJ2-7 and V is TRBV27; 10 nucleotides agree with TRBD1. This CDR3 is built from 14 residues. Germline V CDR1 and CDR2: MNHEY, SMNVEV (reference sequence). Unmatched junction bases numbered 9, after V lost 6 bases and J lost 7 bases. CDR3 amino acids: CASRPGTGVGEQYF. Here the CDR3 DNA reads TGTGCCAGCAGACCTGGGACAGGGGTAGGTGAGCAGTACTTC.

The chain links TRBV5-4 to TRBJ2-3; 8 bases match TRBD2. CDR3 length equals 14 residues. The V and J ends lost 5 bases and 3 bases, in that order; junction bases with no gene match: 5. The germline gives CDR1 SGHNT, CDR2 YYREEE (reference sequence). Here the CDR3 reads CASRRGAGTDTQYF. The CDR3 DNA is TGTGCCAGCAGGCGGGGGGCCGGGACAGATACGCAGTATTTT.

V is TRBV9 and J is TRBJ1-2, with 10 bases matching TRBD1. Germline V CDR1 and CDR2: SGDLS, YYNGEE. This CDR3 region has 15 residues. J lost 4 bases, V lost 3 bases, and 6 bases had no gene match. CDR3 DNA: TGTGCCAGCAGCGACGGGACAGGGGCGCTCTATGGCTACACCTTC. Amino acid sequence: CASSDGTGALYGYTF.

This chain joins TRBV13 and TRBJ1-3; no reliable D call. The CDR3 covers 14 residues. V lost 4 bases and J 0 bases, leaving 7 bases between the germline ends. Germline values: CDR1 PRHDT, CDR2 FYEKMQ (reference sequence). CDR3 in DNA: TGTGCCAGCAGCTCACGAGGCTCTGGAAACACCATATATTTT. The encoded protein is CASSSRGSGNTIYF.

This clone has just a few counts. The chain carries TRBV6-6 and TRBJ1-5; D gene unclear. Trimming took 0 bases from V and 3 from J, leaving 9 bases between them. The CDR3 is 15 amino acids. Germline CDR1 MNHNY, CDR2 SVGAGI (reference sequence). CDR3 nucleotides: TGTGCCAGCAGTTACTCAGCCGGCCCCAATCAGCCCCAGCATTTT. This sequence encodes CASSYSAGPNQPQHF.

This sequence joins TRBV28 and TRBJ1-1, with D perhaps TRBD1 (5 bases). The CDR3 sequence is 15 residues long. From germline, CDR1 is MDHEN and CDR2 SYDVKM. V lost 2 bases, J lost 0 bases, and 10 bases lay in between. CDR3 protein: CASSLGALMNTEAFF. The CDR3 bases are TGTGCCAGCAGTTTAGGGGCACTTATGAACACTGAAGCTTTCTTT.

The chain has TRBV11-2 and TRBJ1-1, with D possibly matching TRBD1 (5 bases). The germline V gene has CDR1 SGHAT and CDR2 FQNNGV. V shed 0 bases and J shed 8 bases, with 7 bases lying between them. This CDR3 contains 12 residues. The CDR3 nucleotides are TGTGCCAGCAGCTTAGAAACAGGCGAAGCTTTCTTT. It codes for CASSLETGEAFF.

CDR3 sequence reads: CASSSGGNVYEQYV. The CDR3 region has the DNA TGTGCCAGCAGTTCAGGGGGTAACGTATACGAGCAGTACGTC. The chain carries TRBV6-5 and TRBJ2-7; 7 bases are shared with TRBD1. The CDR3 is 14 residues long. The trim removed 4 bases at V and 4 bases at J, leaving 7 bases unmatched. The germline V gene encodes CDR1 MNHEY and CDR2 SVGAGI.

V and J are TRBV27 and TRBJ2-5; TRBD1 might be the D (5 bases). Germline lookup yields CDR1 MNHEY and CDR2 SMNVEV (reference sequence). The CDR3 consists of 13 residues. Trimming removed 8 bases at V and 4 bases at J, with 14 bases between. This CDR3 reads CASGPGILETQYF. CDR3 nucleotides: TGTGCCAGCGGCCCAGGGATTTTAGAGACCCAGTACTTC.

The CDR3 spells CASSQDRGRGDSPLHF. The CDR3 nucleotides are TGCGCCAGCAGCCAAGATCGGGGCAGGGGAGATTCACCCCTCCACTTT. The chain recombines TRBV4-3 with TRBJ1-6; perhaps TRBD1 as D (6 bases). Germline V gene data show CDR1 as LGHNA and CDR2 as YSLEER. V shed 0 bases and J shed 8 bases, with 14 bases lying between them. The CDR3 is made up of 16 amino acids.

The rearrangement links TRBV7-6 to TRBJ2-3; either TRBD1 or TRBD2 may fit D (5 bases each). The V gene's germline CDR1 is SGHVS and CDR2 FNYEAQ. V dropped 5 bases and J dropped 2 bases, with 8 bases sitting between them. This CDR3 is 13 amino acids long. This CDR3 reads CASSRDHTDTQYF. The DNA of the CDR3 is TGTGCCAGCAGCCGGGACCACACAGATACGCAGTATTTT. Supplemented by reference TRBV7-6 and TRBJ2-3, the full variable domain reads GAGVSQSPRYKVTKRGQDVALRCDPISGHVSLYWYRQALGQGPEFLTYFNYEAQQDKSGLPNDRFSAERPEGSISTLTIQRTEQRDSAMYRCASSRDHTDTQYFGPGTRLTVL.

By sample fraction, this clone is medium-sized. This chain connects TRBV27 to TRBJ2-7; D gene ambiguous. From germline, CDR1 is MNHEY and CDR2 SMNVEV (reference sequence). The V end lost 8 bases, the J end lost 2 bases, and 7 bases lay between the germline ends. The CDR3 consists of 11 residues. In nucleotides, the CDR3 is TGTGCCAGCCGAAGTACCTACGAGCAGTACTTC. Encoded protein: CASRSTYEQYF.

The chain uses TRBV29-1 and TRBJ1-1, with 7 bases aligning to TRBD1. V was pared by 4 bases and J by 4 bases, with 3 bases of the junction left unmatched. The CDR3 totals 12 residues. The germline V gene has CDR1 SQVTM and CDR2 ANQGSEA. CDR3 coding DNA: TGCAGCGTTGCCCGACAGGGCACTGAAGCTTTCTTT. Its protein is CSVARQGTEAFF.

The J gene is TRBJ2-2, the V gene TRBV4-1; a possible D gene is TRBD1 (5 bases). From germline, CDR1 is MGHRA and CDR2 YSYEKL. The CDR3 length is 15 residues. Between the trimmed V and J ends, which lost 3 bases and 1 base, there was a span of 9 bases. DNA of the CDR3: TGCGCCAGCAGCCACCCCCAGGGGAACACCGGGGAGCTGTTTTTT. The encoded protein is CASSHPQGNTGELFF.